These T cell receptor beta chains were read from a single sample in a study of cytomegalovirus exposure and HLA in healthy donors. The protocol was immunoSEQ multiplex PCR, while the TCRdb copy is restricted to in-frame clones and leaves out a portion. The profile covers approximately 95,000 clones, with around 84% appearing a single time and over 4% taken by the ten largest. The sequencing input was PBMCs. The receptors were gathered from a woman aged 40 to 49 in good health and CMV-seropositive. Each CDR3 is given with its conserved first and last residue. The order of the fields is V gene, clone size, D gene, J gene, CDR3 length, CDR3 DNA, CDR3 protein. A D gene is named only where the DNA matches it firmly. Clone size is given for some rows only: seen once, a few or many times, or a class if the clone is expanded.

TRBV6-5	-	TRBD1	TRBJ2-6	15	TGTGCCAGCGCGACAGGGGGCGCTGGGGCCAACGTCCTGACTTTC	CASATGGAGANVLTF
TRBV28	-	-	TRBJ1-4	13	TGTGCCAGCAGCCCCGGGGAGGGGGAAAAACTGTTTTTT	CASSPGEGEKLFF
TRBV25-1	few	TRBD1	TRBJ2-1	13	TGTGCCAGCAGTGCCAGGGGGTTGGGGGAGCAGTTCTTC	CASSARGLGEQFF
TRBV28	-	-	TRBJ2-5	16	TGTGCCAGCAGTTTAATGCAGGGAGGGGGTTCAGAGACCCAGTACTTC	CASSLMQGGGSETQYF
TRBV12-5	few	-	TRBJ1-3	15	TGTGCTAGTGGTTTGGGTCAGCGCTCTGGAAACACCATATATTTT	CASGLGQRSGNTIYF
TRBV30	-	-	TRBJ2-1	14	TGTGCCTGGATCTTCTGGAGCTCCTACAATGAGCAGTTCTTC	CAWIFWSSYNEQFF
TRBV4-1	-	TRBD1	TRBJ1-5	16	TGCGCCAGCAGCCCAGGGGGCCGGACAGGGGAGCCGGCCCAGCATTTT	CASSPGGRTGEPAQHF
TRBV15	-	TRBD2	TRBJ2-2	16	TGTGCCACCAGCAGTACCGGGACTAGCCCCACCGGGGAGCTGTTTTTT	CATSSTGTSPTGELFF
TRBV5-1	-	-	TRBJ2-5	14	TGCGCCAGCAGCAATAATGGACAGTGGGTGACCCAGTACTTC	CASSNNGQWVTQYF
TRBV2	few	-	TRBJ2-7	14	TGTGCCAGCAGTTTTCGTCTAGTTTCCTACGAGCAGTACTTC	CASSFRLVSYEQYF
TRBV30	-	TRBD1	TRBJ1-5	13	TGTGCCTGGAGTCTGGAACAGGGGATGCCCCAGCATTTT	CAWSLEQGMPQHF
TRBV9	-	-	TRBJ2-3	16	TGTGCCAGCAGCGCCACTAGAGCGACTAGCACAGATACGCAGTATTTT	CASSATRATSTDTQYF
TRBV21-1	few	-	TRBJ1-6	14	TGTGCCAGCACCAAACACAGGGAGAATTCACCCCTCCACTTT	CASTKHRENSPLHF
TRBV6-4	-	TRBD2	TRBJ2-7	18	TGTGCCAGCAGTGACTCTCGCGGGACTAGCGGGGACTCCTACGAGCAGTACTTC	CASSDSRGTSGDSYEQYF
TRBV6-6	-	TRBD1	TRBJ1-1	15	TGTGCCAGCAGTCCGGAGGGACAGCGGAACACTGAAGCTTTCTTT	CASSPEGQRNTEAFF
TRBV9	-	TRBD2	TRBJ2-1	14	TGTGCCAGCAGCGTTAGCGGGGGGAACAATGAGCAGTTCTTC	CASSVSGGNNEQFF
TRBV29-1	once	-	TRBJ2-3	12	TGCAGCGTAAGGACAGACACAGATACGCAGTATTTT	CSVRTDTDTQYF
TRBV5-4	few	-	TRBJ1-1	13	TGTGCCAGCAGCCCATACCTACAGGGTGGGGCTTTCTTT	CASSPYLQGGAFF
TRBV15	-	-	TRBJ2-7	14	TGTGCCACCAGCTCCGGTGGAGTTGGTTACGAGCAGTACTTC	CATSSGGVGYEQYF
TRBV6-1	-	TRBD2	TRBJ2-2	15	TGTGCCAGCAGCCGACTAGCTCTGAACACCGGGGAGCTGTTTTTT	CASSRLALNTGELFF
TRBV19	few	-	TRBJ1-2	13	TGTGCCAGTAGTTGGCCCGGGGGAAACGGCTACACCTTC	CASSWPGGNGYTF
TRBV6-6	-	TRBD1	TRBJ2-7	14	TGTGCCAGTGGAACAGGGGGGAATTCCTACGAGCAGTACTTC	CASGTGGNSYEQYF
TRBV2	-	TRBD2	TRBJ2-2	15	TGTGCCAGCACAGGACTAGCGGGGAACACCGGGGAGCTGTTTTTT	CASTGLAGNTGELFF
TRBV2	-	TRBD1	TRBJ1-2	12	TGTGCCAGTACCCGGGACAGCTATGGCTACACCTTC	CASTRDSYGYTF
TRBV7-9	once	TRBD1	TRBJ2-5	13	TGTGCCAGCAGCGACGGGACAGGGGCGACCCAGTACTTC	CASSDGTGATQYF
TRBV19	-	-	TRBJ2-5	14	TGTGCCAGTAGTACCCCAGGGGTTTTAGAGACCCAGTACTTC	CASSTPGVLETQYF
TRBV9	-	-	TRBJ2-2	15	TGTGCCAGCAGCGTAGGCGTCCCATTGACCGGGGAGCTGTTTTTT	CASSVGVPLTGELFF
TRBV4-1	-	-	TRBJ1-1	16	TGCGCCAGCAGCACTATAATGGGGAGAACGAACACTGAAGCTTTCTTT	CASSTIMGRTNTEAFF
TRBV28	-	TRBD2	TRBJ2-7	15	TGTGCCAGCAGTCGCGGGGGGCTCACCCCCTACGAGCAGTACTTC	CASSRGGLTPYEQYF
TRBV4-1	-	TRBD2	TRBJ2-7	18	TGCGCCAGCAGCCAACCCCGGGGGACTAGCGGGAGAGCGCGGGAGCAGTACTTC	CASSQPRGTSGRAREQYF
TRBV5-1	-	TRBD2	TRBJ2-7	15	TGCGCCAGCAGCTTGGACACTAGCGGCCTATACGAGCAGTACTTC	CASSLDTSGLYEQYF
TRBV5-1	-	TRBD1	TRBJ1-4	15	TGCGCCAGCAGCACCTGGACAGGGGGAGGTGAAAAACTGTTTTTT	CASSTWTGGGEKLFF
TRBV7-6	-	-	TRBJ2-1	13	TGTGCCAGCAGCCGGGGGGCGGCCGCTGAGCAGTTCTTC	CASSRGAAAEQFF
TRBV27	-	-	TRBJ1-5	15	TGTGCCAGCAGTCCCTTGAATTCGGGCAATCAGCCCCAGCATTTT	CASSPLNSGNQPQHF
TRBV6-5	-	TRBD1	TRBJ2-7	15	TGTGCCAGCAGTTACGCACAGGGGGGATTGTACGAGCAGTACTTC	CASSYAQGGLYEQYF